Listed here is a single TCR beta chain. Authors' analysis steps: Reference gene primer amplification in the assay estimated nucleated cell counts. The protocol was immunoSEQ multiplex PCR, while the TCRdb copy is restricted to in-frame clones and leaves out a portion. V and J calls and clone size follow that table, whereas D and trimming were derived from the DNA. The sample holds some 300,000 clones, roughly 90% seen once. The entry originates in a study of blood T cell repertoires in COVID-19. Cohorts were determined from participant-reported clinical history. For recovered donors of Cohort 3, there were two negative PCRs, clearance, or symptom resolution. CDR1 is KGHSH and CDR2 is LQKENI in the germline V gene. The CDR3 is 17 amino acids. V lost 7 bases, J lost 1 base, and 15 bases stayed unmatched.

Material: PBMCs or T cells enriched from blood (not recorded which). The rearrangement uses TRBV18 and TRBJ1-1; TRBD1 agrees at 7 bases. The origin of this receptor is a woman in her twenties or thirties who had recovered from COVID-19. The CDR3 bases are TGTGCCAGCTTTGGGTTGGCCAAACACAGGGGGAACACTGAAGCTTTCTTT. This encodes CASFGLAKHRGNTEAFF.